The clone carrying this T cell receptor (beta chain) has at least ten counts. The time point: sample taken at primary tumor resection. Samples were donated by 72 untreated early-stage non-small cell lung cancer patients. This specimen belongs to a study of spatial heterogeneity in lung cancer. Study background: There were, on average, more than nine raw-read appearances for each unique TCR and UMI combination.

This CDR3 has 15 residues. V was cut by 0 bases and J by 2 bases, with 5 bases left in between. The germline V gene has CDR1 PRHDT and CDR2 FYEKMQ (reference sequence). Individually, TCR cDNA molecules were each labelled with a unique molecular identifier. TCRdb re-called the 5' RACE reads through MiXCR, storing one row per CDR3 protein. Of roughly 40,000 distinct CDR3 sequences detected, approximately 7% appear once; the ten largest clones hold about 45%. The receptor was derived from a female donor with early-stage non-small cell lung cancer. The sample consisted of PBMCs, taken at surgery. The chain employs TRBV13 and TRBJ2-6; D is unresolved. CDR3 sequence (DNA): TGTGCCAGCAGCTTAGGCCTAACTGGGGCCAACGTCCTGACTTTC. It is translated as CASSLGLTGANVLTF. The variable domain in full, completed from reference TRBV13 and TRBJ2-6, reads AAGVIQSPRHLIKEKRETATLKCYPIPRHDTVYWYQQGPGQDPQFLISFYEKMQSDKGSIPDRFSAQQFSDYHSELNMSSLELGDSALYFCASSLGLTGANVLTFGAGSRLTVL.